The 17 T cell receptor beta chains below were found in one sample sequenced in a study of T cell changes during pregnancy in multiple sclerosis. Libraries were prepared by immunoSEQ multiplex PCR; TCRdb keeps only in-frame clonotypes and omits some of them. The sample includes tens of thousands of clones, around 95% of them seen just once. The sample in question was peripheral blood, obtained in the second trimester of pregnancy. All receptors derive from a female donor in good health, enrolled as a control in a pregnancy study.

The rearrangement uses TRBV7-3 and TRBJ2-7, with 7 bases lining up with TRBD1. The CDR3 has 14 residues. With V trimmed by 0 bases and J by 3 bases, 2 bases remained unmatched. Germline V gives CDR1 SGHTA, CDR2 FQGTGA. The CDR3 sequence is CASSLTRDSYEQYF. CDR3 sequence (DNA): TGTGCCAGCAGCTTAACACGGGACAGCTACGAGCAGTACTTC.

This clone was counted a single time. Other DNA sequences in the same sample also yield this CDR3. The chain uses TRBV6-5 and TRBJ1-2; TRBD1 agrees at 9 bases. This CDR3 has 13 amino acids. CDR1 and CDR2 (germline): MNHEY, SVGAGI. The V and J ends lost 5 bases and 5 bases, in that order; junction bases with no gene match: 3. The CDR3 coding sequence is TGTGCCAGCAGTAGGGGACAGGGTTATGGCTACACCTTC. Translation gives CASSRGQGYGYTF.

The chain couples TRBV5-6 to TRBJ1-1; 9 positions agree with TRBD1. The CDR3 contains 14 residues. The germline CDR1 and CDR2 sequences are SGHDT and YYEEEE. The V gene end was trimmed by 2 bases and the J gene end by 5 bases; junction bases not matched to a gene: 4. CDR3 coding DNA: TGTGCCAGCAGCTTTTGGGACAGGGTGACTGAAGCTTTCTTT. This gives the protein CASSFWDRVTEAFF.

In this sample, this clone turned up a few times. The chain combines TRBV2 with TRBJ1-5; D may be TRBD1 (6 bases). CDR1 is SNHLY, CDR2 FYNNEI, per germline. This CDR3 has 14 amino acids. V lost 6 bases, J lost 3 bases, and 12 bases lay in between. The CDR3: CASRDRTTNQPQHF. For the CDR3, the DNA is TGTGCCAGCAGAGACAGGACGACCAATCAGCCCCAGCATTTT.

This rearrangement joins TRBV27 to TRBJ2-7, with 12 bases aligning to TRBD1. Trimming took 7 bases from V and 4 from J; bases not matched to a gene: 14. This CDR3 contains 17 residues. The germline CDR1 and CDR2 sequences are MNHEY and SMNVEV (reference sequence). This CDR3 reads CASTFRPPGQGAYEQYF. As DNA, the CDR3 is TGTGCCAGCACCTTCCGTCCGCCGGGACAGGGGGCATACGAGCAGTACTTC.

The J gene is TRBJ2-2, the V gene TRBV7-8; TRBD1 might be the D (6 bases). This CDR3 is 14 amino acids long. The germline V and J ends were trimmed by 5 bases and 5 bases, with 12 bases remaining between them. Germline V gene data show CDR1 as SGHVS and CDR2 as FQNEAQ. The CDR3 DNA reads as TGTGCCAGCAGCGGTTACAGGGCTACCGGGGAGCTGTTTTTT. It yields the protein CASSGYRATGELFF. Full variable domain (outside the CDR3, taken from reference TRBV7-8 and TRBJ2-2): GAGVSQSPRYKVAKRGQDVALRCDPISGHVSLFWYQQALGQGPEFLTYFQNEAQLDKSGLPSDRFFAERPEGSVSTLKIQRTQQEDSAVYLCASSGYRATGELFFGEGSRLTVL.

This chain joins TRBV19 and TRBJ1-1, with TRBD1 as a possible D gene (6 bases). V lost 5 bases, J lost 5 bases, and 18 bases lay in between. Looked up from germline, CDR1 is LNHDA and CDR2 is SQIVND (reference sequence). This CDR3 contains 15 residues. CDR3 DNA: TGTGCCAGTAGTGATCCAGGGGCGGGTTGGACTGAAGCTTTCTTT. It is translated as CASSDPGAGWTEAFF.

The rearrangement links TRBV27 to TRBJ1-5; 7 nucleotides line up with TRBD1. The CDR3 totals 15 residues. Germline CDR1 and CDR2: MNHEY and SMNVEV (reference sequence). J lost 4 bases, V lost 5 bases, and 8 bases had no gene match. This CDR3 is CASSRGQPINQPQHF. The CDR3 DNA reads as TGTGCCAGCAGTCGGGGACAGCCCATAAATCAGCCCCAGCATTTT.

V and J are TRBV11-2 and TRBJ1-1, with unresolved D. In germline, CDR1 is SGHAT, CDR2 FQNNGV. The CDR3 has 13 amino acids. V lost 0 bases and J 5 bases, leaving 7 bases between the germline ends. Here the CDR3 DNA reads TGTGCCAGCAGCTTAGACGGGGTTACTGAAGCTTTCTTT. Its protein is CASSLDGVTEAFF.

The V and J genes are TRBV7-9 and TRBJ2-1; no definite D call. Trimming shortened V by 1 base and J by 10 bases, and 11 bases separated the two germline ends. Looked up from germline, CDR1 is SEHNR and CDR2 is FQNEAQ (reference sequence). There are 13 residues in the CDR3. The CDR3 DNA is TGTGCCAGCAGCTTAGTTACAGATTCGGAGCAGTTCTTC. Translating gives CASSLVTDSEQFF.

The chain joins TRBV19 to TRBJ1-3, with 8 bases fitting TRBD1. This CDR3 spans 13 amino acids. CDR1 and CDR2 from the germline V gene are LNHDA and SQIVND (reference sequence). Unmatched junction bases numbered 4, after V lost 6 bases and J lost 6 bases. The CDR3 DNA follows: TGTGCCAGTAGGGACAGGGTATTAAACACCATATATTTT. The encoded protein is CASRDRVLNTIYF.

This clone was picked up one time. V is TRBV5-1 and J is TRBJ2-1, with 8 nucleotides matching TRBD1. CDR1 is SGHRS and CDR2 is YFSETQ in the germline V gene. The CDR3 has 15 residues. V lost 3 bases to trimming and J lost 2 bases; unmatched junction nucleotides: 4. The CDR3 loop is CASSSRGPAYNEQFF. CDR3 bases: TGCGCCAGCAGCTCCAGGGGGCCCGCCTACAATGAGCAGTTCTTC.

The DNA of the CDR3 is TGTGCCAGCAGTTACGTTGGAGGGCTTTGGAACTATGGCTACACCTTC. Amino acids: CASSYVGGLWNYGYTF. This chain joins TRBV6-5 and TRBJ1-2; D not resolved. Germline assignment: CDR1 MNHEY and CDR2 SVGAGI. V lost 2 bases, J lost 2 bases, and 15 bases lay in between. The CDR3 length is 16 residues.

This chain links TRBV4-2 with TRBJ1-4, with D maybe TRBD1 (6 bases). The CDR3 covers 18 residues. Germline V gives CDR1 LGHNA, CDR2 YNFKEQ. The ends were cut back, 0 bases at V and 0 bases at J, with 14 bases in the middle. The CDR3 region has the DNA TGTGCCAGCAGCCAAGATATTAAACAGGGTACAACTAATGAAAAACTGTTTTTT. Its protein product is CASSQDIKQGTTNEKLFF.

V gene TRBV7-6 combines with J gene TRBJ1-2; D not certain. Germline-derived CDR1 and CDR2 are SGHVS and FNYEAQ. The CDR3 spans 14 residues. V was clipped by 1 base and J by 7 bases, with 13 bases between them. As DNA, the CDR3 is TGTGCCAGCAGCTTAGGAATGGGAGAGGGTGGCTACACCTTC. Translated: CASSLGMGEGGYTF.

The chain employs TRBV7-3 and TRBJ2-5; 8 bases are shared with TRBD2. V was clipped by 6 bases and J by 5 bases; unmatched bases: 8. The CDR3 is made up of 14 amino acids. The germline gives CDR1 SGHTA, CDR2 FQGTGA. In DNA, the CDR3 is TGTGCCAGCAGTCGTGGAGCGGGGGCTGAGACCCAGTACTTC. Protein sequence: CASSRGAGAETQYF.

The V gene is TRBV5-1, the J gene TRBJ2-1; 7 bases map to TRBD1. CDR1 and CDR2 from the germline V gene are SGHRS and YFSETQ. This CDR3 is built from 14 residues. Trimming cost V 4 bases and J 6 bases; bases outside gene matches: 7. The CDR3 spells CASSPGQWGNEQFF. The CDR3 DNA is TGCGCCAGCAGCCCGGGACAGTGGGGCAATGAGCAGTTCTTC.